The next 8 T cell receptor beta chains were all read from a single sample in a study of T cell clonotyping in hematopoietic cell transplantation. Profiled with immunoSEQ multiplex PCR; TCRdb holds only in-frame clones, not every one. The sample lists about 16,000 clones, nearly 95% occurring once. The specimen sequenced was peripheral blood mononuclear cells. Every receptor here comes from a man in his forties in good health. Some clones in this sample may be carry-over from other donors' samples.

The gene calls are TRBV7-2 and TRBJ2-1; 8 nucleotides agree with TRBD2. V was clipped by 5 bases and J by 6 bases; unmatched bases: 6. Germline V CDR1 and CDR2: SGHTA, FQGNSA. The CDR3 has 14 amino acids. The CDR3 here is CASSQGTSRNEQFF. In nucleotides, the CDR3 is TGTGCCAGCAGCCAAGGGACTAGTCGCAATGAGCAGTTCTTC.

The rearrangement links TRBV5-4 to TRBJ1-2; maybe TRBD1 (5 bases). V gave up 0 bases and J gave up 1 base, with 10 bases separating them. From germline, CDR1 is SGHNT and CDR2 YYREEE (reference sequence). The CDR3 runs to 15 residues. CDR3 nucleotides: TGTGCCAGCAGCTTGGGGGGCGGAGTTAACTATGGCTACACCTTC. Its translation: CASSLGGGVNYGYTF.

The genes are TRBV28 and TRBJ2-2; 9 positions agree with TRBD1. J gave up 5 bases and V 6 bases, and 10 bases lay outside the gene matches. The CDR3 spans 16 residues. The germline V gene has CDR1 MDHEN and CDR2 SYDVKM. CDR3 in amino acids: CASRRSGTGSTGELFF. CDR3 bases: TGTGCCAGCAGGCGATCCGGGACAGGGAGTACCGGGGAGCTGTTTTTT.

The table lists this clone with a few counts. The chain uses TRBV27 and TRBJ2-7, with D possibly being TRBD1 (5 bases). V was trimmed by 5 bases and J by 7 bases, leaving 24 bases between them. The V gene's germline CDR1 is MNHEY and CDR2 SMNVEV (reference sequence). The CDR3 has 16 amino acids. The CDR3 DNA reads as TGTGCCAGCAGTCCCCTGTCAGGGTCCAAATTAATGGAGCAGTACTTC. Its protein product is CASSPLSGSKLMEQYF.

This chain uses TRBV6-5 with TRBJ2-3; TRBD1 aligns across 9 bases. The V segment lost 5 bases and the J segment 5 bases; nucleotides outside the gene matches: 2. The CDR3 extends over 13 amino acids. Germline V gives CDR1 MNHEY, CDR2 SVGAGI. The CDR3 DNA reads TGTGCCAGCAGTACGACAGGGGGAGATACGCAGTATTTT. Translation gives CASSTTGGDTQYF.

The chain joins TRBV28 to TRBJ1-2; 7 bases map to TRBD1. V was clipped by 5 bases and J by 8 bases; unmatched bases: 8. Germline-derived CDR1 and CDR2 are MDHEN and SYDVKM. CDR3 length: 13 amino acids. The CDR3 loop is CASSLPGGQGYTF. For the CDR3, the DNA is TGTGCCAGCAGTCTCCCTGGGGGACAGGGCTACACCTTC.

The rearrangement links TRBV6-1 to TRBJ1-1; 8 bases fit TRBD1. Germline V gives CDR1 MNHNS, CDR2 SASEGT. The CDR3 has 15 residues. Trimming at V came to 4 bases and at J to 11 bases, leaving 15 bases not matched to a gene. The CDR3 coding sequence is TGTGCCAGCAGTGGACCTGGACAGGGTCTTTTGTCGGCTTTCTTT. This translates into CASSGPGQGLLSAFF.

The chain employs TRBV7-2 and TRBJ2-1; 8 bases line up with TRBD2. The ends lost 5 bases at V and 3 bases at J; junction bases unmatched: 6. The CDR3 contains 15 residues. Germline V CDR1 and CDR2: SGHTA, FQGNSA. Here the CDR3 reads CASSLQRGRYNEQFF. CDR3 nucleotide sequence: TGTGCCAGCAGCCTCCAGCGGGGGCGCTACAATGAGCAGTTCTTC.